This entry concerns a single TCR beta chain. The antigen is undetermined. This CDR3 contains 13 residues. V lost 4 bases and J lost 5, with 11 bases in between. Germline assignment: CDR1 MDHEN and CDR2 SYDVKM. Some clones are missing from TCRdb's copy, which holds only in-frame ones; the method was immunoSEQ multiplex PCR. The sample has 150,000 or so clones; 90% are singletons. This sample is drawn from a study of T cell responses to AZD1222 COVID-19 vaccine. Findings of the study overall: White British people made up most donors, females outnumbered males, and clonal diversity was possibly underestimated. Elevations in Spike-specific TCR breadth and depth followed administration of two AZD1222 doses. Within unmutated variant regions lay the reported targets of nearly half of spike-specific TCRs.

This specimen was peripheral blood, taken on day 0 of AZD1222 vaccination. The rearrangement joins TRBV28 to TRBJ1-1; no clear D. The sequence was obtained from an adult in good health. CDR3 region: CASSYPYQTEAFF. The CDR3 bases are TGTGCCAGCAGTTACCCATACCAGACTGAAGCTTTCTTT. Variable domain in full (rest from reference TRBV28 and TRBJ1-1): DVKVTQSSRYLVKRTGEKVFLECVQDMDHENMFWYRQDPGLGLRLIYFSYDVKMKEKGDIPEGYSVSREKKERFSLILESASTNQTSMYLCASSYPYQTEAFFGQGTRLTVV.